This T cell receptor beta chain was sequenced in a study of shared clonotypes between healthy human individuals (dated by TCRdb to 2018 to 2021). Background on the whole study: The cohort comprised a couple of women and a few men aged 18 to 49 years. For each donor, CD4 naive and CD4 memory were each run on three plates, CD8 naive on two plates, and CD8 memory on one plate. To estimate repertoire size and how much clonotypes are shared between individuals, the study performed deep sequencing of blood TCR repertoires from a few healthy adults. To increase sequencing depth and limit assay-specific biases, different laboratories used diverse techniques to prepare libraries and sequence TCR repertoires. Between about 0.9 and 10 billion PBMCs per donor were obtained by leukapheresis. What the work shows at the level of the full study, not this receptor alone: Higher generation probabilities were observed for clonotypes shared by all four sorted-subset donors than for non-shared clonotypes. Pairwise subsampling led to the expectation that sequencing depth would affect the degree of clonotype sharing among donors. Sampling was restricted to blood, and TCR repertoires in tissues likely differ from the TCR repertoires found in blood. Across a handful of donors, around 5.4% of naive CD4, 3% to 3.5% of naive CD8, approximately 2.5% of memory CD4, and roughly 0.41% of memory CD8 clonotypes were shared. Incomplete sequencing was indicated by rarefaction of sorted-subset datasets, despite the large sequencing depth. Larger estimated clonotype richness was generally found for naive subsets than for memory subsets. The small number of donors limited the genetic and exposure-history diversity represented.

V loses 3 bases, J loses 0 bases, and the germline ends lie 6 bases apart. CDR1 and CDR2 are read off the germline V gene as MDHEN and SYDVKM. The CDR3 goes from the cysteine to the phenylalanine over 13 residues. The sequence is cut down to CDR3 DNA, 39 bases in frame from base 1. TCR CDR3 regions were amplified from genomic DNA by multiplex PCR using the deep immunoSEQ assay. Extracted genomic DNA from each cell subset was spread evenly across all wells of several immunoSEQ 96-well plates, with each plate serving as a replicate. For sorted subsets, each replicate PCR was loaded with 150 to 250 ng genomic DNA, equivalent to some 27,000 T cell genomes. Purified libraries were measured with a Qubit 3.0 fluorometer, size-checked on a Bioanalyzer 2100, and measured again with the KAPA Library Quantification kit. Each immunoSEQ 96-well plate was sequenced on its own single-read 150-cycle Illumina NextSeq 550 flow cell. Regarding the original processing steps: Because the immunoSEQ output held only junctional sequences and lacked quality scores, the filtering could not match the filtering applied to full-length reads. To assign V/J genes and CDR3, sequences were annotated using PyIR, a Python wrapper for IgBLAST v1.9, with IMGT germline references. Any read was removed if the V/J assignment was weak (E-value above 1e-6), the CDR3 was missing, or the read contained stop codons, out-of-frame junctions, or ambiguous translated residues. V3J clonotypes were defined by identical inferred V gene, J gene, and CDR3 amino acid sequence. Percentage overlap between repertoires was computed as shared unique clonotypes divided by the size of the smaller repertoire. Richness of each repertoire was evaluated using RTK rarefaction, the Chao1 estimator, and Recon v2.1 estimates of unobserved clonotypes. Generation probabilities were computed with OLGA for all TCRbeta clonotypes obtained by the gDNA method from a handful of donors. This immuneACCESS table, as held by TCRdb, lists in-frame sequences with V and J called but not all clones. Of the missing ones, under half trace to an unresolved V gene in checked studies; the others have no known cause. V, J and clone size were drawn from that table, and D and trimming were deduced from the DNA. The sample table shows 750,000 to 1,000,000 clones, and nearly 95% are seen once. The ten largest clonotypes hold less than 25% of the sample.

CD8 naive samples consisted of CD45RO-negative cells that were positively selected for CCR7, yielding a CD45RA+CCR7+ population without TemRA cells. The donors were healthy, HIV-negative adults who had no recently reported acute infections or vaccinations. Every donor was a Caucasian adult living in Nashville, Tennessee, USA. After blood collection by leukapheresis, PBMCs were isolated using Ficoll-Histopaque density gradient centrifugation and then cryopreserved in the vapor phase of liquid nitrogen. Analytical flow cytometry was used to check the purity and quantity of each magnetically sorted T cell population. Genomic DNA was isolated from every sorted fraction and measured by UV absorbance on a Nanodrop 2000c. Regarding this clone: Which antigen it targets is not known. Per-nucleotide qualities are absent, and no much larger clonotype sits a single base away. Other DNA sequences in the same sample also yield this CDR3.

This TCR was sampled from a young man in good health. Recombination linked TRBV28 to TRBJ2-7, with no D gene named confidently. Sequenced input: naive CD8+ T cells sorted from blood. The sample's cell subset or site label, decoded: CD45RA+CCR7+. The sequence in DNA is TGTGCCAGCAGTTTCCCCGGCTCCTACGAGCAGTACTTC. The resulting protein is CASSFPGSYEQYF.